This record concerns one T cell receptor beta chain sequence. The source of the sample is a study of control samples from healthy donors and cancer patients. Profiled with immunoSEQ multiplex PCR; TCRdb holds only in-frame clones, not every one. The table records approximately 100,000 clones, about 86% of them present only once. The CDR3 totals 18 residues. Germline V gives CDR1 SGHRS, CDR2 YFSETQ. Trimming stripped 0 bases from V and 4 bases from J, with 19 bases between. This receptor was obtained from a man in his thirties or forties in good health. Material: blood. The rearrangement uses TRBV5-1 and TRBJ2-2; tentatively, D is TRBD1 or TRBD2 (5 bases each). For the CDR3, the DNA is TGCGCCAGCAGCTTGGGGGTTGGGACCGCGTTTGGCACCGGGGAGCTGTTTTTT. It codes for CASSLGVGTAFGTGELFF. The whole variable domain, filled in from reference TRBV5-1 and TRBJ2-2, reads KAGVTQTPRYLIKTRGQQVTLSCSPISGHRSVSWYQQTPGQGLQFLFEYFSETQRNKGNFPGRFSGRQFSNSRSEMNVSTLELGDSALYLCASSLGVGTAFGTGELFFGEGSRLTVL.